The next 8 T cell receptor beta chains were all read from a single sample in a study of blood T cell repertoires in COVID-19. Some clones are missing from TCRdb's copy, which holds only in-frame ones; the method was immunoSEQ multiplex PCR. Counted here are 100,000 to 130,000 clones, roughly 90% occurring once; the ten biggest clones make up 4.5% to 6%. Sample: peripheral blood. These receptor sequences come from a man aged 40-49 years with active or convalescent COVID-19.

CDR3: CASSLGSGGFQETQYF. The CDR3 bases are TGTGCCAGCAGCTTGGGAAGCGGGGGCTTCCAAGAGACCCAGTACTTC. The rearrangement uses TRBV5-4 and TRBJ2-5; 8 nucleotides align to TRBD2. Germline V CDR1 and CDR2: SGHNT, YYREEE (reference sequence). Trimming took 0 bases from V and 1 from J; bases not matched to a gene: 5. This CDR3 has 16 residues.

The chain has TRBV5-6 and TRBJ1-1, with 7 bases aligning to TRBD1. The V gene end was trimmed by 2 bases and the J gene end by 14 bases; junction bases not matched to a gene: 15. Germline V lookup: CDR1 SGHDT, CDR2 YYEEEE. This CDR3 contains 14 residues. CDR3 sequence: CASSFKGGAGTPFF. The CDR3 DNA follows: TGTGCCAGCAGCTTTAAAGGGGGCGCGGGGACGCCGTTCTTT. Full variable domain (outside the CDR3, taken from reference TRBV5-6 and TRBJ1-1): DAGVTQSPTHLIKTRGQQVTLRCSPKSGHDTVSWYQQALGQGPQFIFQYYEEEERQRGNFPDRFSGHQFPNYSSELNVNALLLGDSALYLCASSFKGGAGTPFFGQGTRLTVV.

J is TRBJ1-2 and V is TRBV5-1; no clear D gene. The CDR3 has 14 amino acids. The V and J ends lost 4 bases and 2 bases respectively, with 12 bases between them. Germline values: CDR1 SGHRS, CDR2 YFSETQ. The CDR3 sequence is CASSEFGVNYGYTF. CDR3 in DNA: TGCGCCAGCAGCGAATTCGGGGTGAACTATGGCTACACCTTC.

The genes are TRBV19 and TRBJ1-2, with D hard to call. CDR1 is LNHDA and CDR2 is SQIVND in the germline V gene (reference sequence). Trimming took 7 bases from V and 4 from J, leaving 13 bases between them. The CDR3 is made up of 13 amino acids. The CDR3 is CASNGLYGYGYTF. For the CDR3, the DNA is TGTGCCAGTAACGGACTGTACGGCTATGGCTACACCTTC.

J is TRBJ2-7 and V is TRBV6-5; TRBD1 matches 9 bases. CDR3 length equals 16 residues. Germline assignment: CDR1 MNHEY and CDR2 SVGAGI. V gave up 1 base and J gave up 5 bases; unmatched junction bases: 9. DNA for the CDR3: TGTGCCAGCAGTTACTTCCCGGGACAGGGAATAGACGAGCAGTACTTC. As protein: CASSYFPGQGIDEQYF.

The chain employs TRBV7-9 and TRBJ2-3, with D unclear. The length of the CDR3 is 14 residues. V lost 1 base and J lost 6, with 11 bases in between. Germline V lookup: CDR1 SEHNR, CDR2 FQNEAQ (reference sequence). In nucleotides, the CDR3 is TGTGCCAGCAGCTTAGATACATCCCCCGATACGCAGTATTTT. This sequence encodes CASSLDTSPDTQYF.

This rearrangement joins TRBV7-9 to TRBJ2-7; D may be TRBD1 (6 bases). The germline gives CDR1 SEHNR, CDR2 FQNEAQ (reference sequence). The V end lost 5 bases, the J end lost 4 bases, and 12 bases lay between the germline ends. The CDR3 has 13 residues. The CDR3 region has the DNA TGTGCCAGCAGCCCCCGAGGGGGATACGAGCAGTACTTC. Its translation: CASSPRGGYEQYF. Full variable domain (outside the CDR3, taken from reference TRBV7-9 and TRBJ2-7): DTGVSQNPRHKITKRGQNVTFRCDPISEHNRLYWYRQTLGQGPEFLTYFQNEAQLEKSRLLSDRFSAERPKGSFSTLEIQRTEQGDSAMYLCASSPRGGYEQYFGPGTRLTVT.

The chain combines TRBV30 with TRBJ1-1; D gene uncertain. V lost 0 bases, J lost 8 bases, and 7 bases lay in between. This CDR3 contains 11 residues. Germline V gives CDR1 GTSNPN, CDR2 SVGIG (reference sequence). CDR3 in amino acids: CAWSVEVEAFF. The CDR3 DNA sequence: TGTGCCTGGAGTGTCGAGGTCGAAGCTTTCTTT.